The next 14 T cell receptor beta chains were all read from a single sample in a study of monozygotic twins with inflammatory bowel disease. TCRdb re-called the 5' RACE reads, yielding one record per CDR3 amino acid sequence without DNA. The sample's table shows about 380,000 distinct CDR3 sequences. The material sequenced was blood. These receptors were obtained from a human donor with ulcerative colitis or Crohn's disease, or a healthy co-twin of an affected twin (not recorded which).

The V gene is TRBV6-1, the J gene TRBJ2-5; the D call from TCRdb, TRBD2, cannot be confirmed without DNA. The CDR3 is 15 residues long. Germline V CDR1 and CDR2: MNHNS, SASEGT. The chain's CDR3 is CASTPGLAGTGTQYF.

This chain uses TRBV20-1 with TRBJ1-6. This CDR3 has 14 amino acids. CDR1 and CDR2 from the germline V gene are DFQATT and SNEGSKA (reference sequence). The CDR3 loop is CSARQLSYNSPLHF.

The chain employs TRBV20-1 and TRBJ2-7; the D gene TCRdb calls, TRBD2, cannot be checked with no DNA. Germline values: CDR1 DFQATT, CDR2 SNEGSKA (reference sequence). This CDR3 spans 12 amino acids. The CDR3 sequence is CSARKGPVEQYF.

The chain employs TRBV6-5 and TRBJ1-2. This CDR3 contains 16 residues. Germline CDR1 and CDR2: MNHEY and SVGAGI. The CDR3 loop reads CASSYGGGDYGDGYTF.

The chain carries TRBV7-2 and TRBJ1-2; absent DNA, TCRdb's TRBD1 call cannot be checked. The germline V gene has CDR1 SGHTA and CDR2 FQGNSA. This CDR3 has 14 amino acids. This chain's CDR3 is CASSSDRANYGYTF.

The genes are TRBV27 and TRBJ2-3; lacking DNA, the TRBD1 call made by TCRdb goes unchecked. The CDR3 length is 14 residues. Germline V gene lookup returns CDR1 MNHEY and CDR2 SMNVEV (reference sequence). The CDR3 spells CASSRRGSTDTQYF.

CDR3 loop: CASSQEAGGTGELFF. V and J are TRBV4-2 and TRBJ2-2; TCRdb's D gene call, TRBD2, goes unchecked for lack of DNA. The CDR3 is made up of 15 amino acids. Germline lookup yields CDR1 LGHNA and CDR2 YNFKEQ.

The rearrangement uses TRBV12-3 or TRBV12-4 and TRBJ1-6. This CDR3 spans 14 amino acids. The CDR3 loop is CASSLALLGSPLHF.

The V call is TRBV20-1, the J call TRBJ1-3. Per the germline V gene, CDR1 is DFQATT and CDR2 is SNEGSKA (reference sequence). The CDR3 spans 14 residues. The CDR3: CSARVPFKSDTIYF.

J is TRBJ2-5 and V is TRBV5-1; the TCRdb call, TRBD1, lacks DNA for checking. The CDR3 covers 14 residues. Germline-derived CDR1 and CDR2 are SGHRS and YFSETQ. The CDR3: CASSGGQPQETQYF.

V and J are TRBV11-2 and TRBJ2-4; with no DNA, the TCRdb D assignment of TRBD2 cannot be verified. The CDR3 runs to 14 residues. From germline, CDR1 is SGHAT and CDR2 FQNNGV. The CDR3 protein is CASSLAGEVGIQYF. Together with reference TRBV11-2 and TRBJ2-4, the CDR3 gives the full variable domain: EAGVAQSPRYKIIEKRQSVAFWCNPISGHATLYWYQQILGQGPKLLIQFQNNGVVDDSQLPKDRFSAERLKGVDSTLKIQPAKLEDSAVYLCASSLAGEVGIQYFGAGTRLSVL.

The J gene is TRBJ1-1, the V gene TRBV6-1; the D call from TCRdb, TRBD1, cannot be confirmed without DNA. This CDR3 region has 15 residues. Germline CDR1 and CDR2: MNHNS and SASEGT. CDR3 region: CASSTKTAENTEAFF.

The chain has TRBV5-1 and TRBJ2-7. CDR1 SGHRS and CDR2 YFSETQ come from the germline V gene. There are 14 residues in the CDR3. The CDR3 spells CASSWSGSSYEQYF. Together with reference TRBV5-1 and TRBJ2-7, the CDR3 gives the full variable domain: KAGVTQTPRYLIKTRGQQVTLSCSPISGHRSVSWYQQTPGQGLQFLFEYFSETQRNKGNFPGRFSGRQFSNSRSEMNVSTLELGDSALYLCASSWSGSSYEQYFGPGTRLTVT.

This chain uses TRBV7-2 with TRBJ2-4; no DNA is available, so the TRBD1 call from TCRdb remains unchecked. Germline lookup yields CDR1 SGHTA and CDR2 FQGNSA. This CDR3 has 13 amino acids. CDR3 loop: CASSFGQIAIQYF.